This is a list of T cell receptor beta chains from one sample in a study of blood T cell repertoires in COVID-19. TCRdb keeps only in-frame clones here, not all; method: immunoSEQ multiplex PCR. The table has roughly 200,000 clones, approximately 83% seen once. The sample consisted of peripheral blood. These receptor sequences come from a human donor in a cohort sampled during active COVID-19. Each CDR3 is given with its conserved first and last residue. Fields, in order: CDR3 protein, V gene, J gene, D gene. D genes are given only for firm matches.

CDR3 protein: CASSFEVANYGYTF
V gene: TRBV18
J gene: TRBJ1-2
D gene: .

CDR3 protein: CASSQGPLAGDYEQYF
V gene: TRBV4-3
J gene: TRBJ2-7
D gene: TRBD2

CDR3 protein: CASIRGDRETQYF
V gene: TRBV7-2
J gene: TRBJ2-5
D gene: .

CDR3 protein: CASSNSGPQETQYF
V gene: TRBV5-1
J gene: TRBJ2-5
D gene: .

CDR3 protein: CASSLGAGGDPYQPQHF
V gene: TRBV7-8
J gene: TRBJ1-5
D gene: TRBD1

CDR3 protein: CASTLSGQGYNSPLHF
V gene: TRBV19
J gene: TRBJ1-6
D gene: TRBD1

CDR3 protein: CASSAAGTSYNEQFF
V gene: TRBV19
J gene: TRBJ2-1
D gene: TRBD2

CDR3 protein: CASSSPGGTNTEAFF
V gene: TRBV11-1
J gene: TRBJ1-1
D gene: .

CDR3 protein: CASRSDRENQPQHF
V gene: TRBV27
J gene: TRBJ1-5
D gene: TRBD1

CDR3 protein: CASSSRQGNSPLHF
V gene: TRBV11-2
J gene: TRBJ1-6
D gene: TRBD1

CDR3 protein: CASSLAATSGSNEQYF
V gene: TRBV5-4
J gene: TRBJ2-7
D gene: TRBD2

CDR3 protein: CASSLDSYSGANVLTF
V gene: TRBV5-8
J gene: TRBJ2-6
D gene: .

CDR3 protein: CASRDTDSGANVLTF
V gene: TRBV19
J gene: TRBJ2-6
D gene: .

CDR3 protein: CASSSWMGGTEAFF
V gene: TRBV7-9
J gene: TRBJ1-1
D gene: .

CDR3 protein: CASSIASWVSASSSGNTIYF
V gene: TRBV19
J gene: TRBJ1-3
D gene: .

CDR3 protein: CASSFPLTDTQYF
V gene: TRBV5-4
J gene: TRBJ2-3
D gene: .

CDR3 protein: CASKRWEGLDEQYF
V gene: TRBV7-9
J gene: TRBJ2-7
D gene: TRBD2

CDR3 protein: CASSHGQSSYNSPLHF
V gene: TRBV3-1/TRBV3-2
J gene: TRBJ1-6
D gene: .

CDR3 protein: CASSLASGTSYEQYF
V gene: TRBV5-4
J gene: TRBJ2-7
D gene: TRBD2

CDR3 protein: CASTWARTSGPYEQYF
V gene: TRBV27
J gene: TRBJ2-7
D gene: TRBD2

CDR3 protein: CASSPGISYEQYF
V gene: TRBV12-3/TRBV12-4
J gene: TRBJ2-7
D gene: .

CDR3 protein: CASSSGGNEQFF
V gene: TRBV28
J gene: TRBJ2-1
D gene: TRBD1

CDR3 protein: CASSFGTGFFEQFF
V gene: TRBV27
J gene: TRBJ2-1
D gene: TRBD1

CDR3 protein: CASSFVGRAETGELFF
V gene: TRBV28
J gene: TRBJ2-2
D gene: TRBD2

CDR3 protein: CASSPTGTGNYEQYF
V gene: TRBV19
J gene: TRBJ2-7
D gene: TRBD1

CDR3 protein: CASSSRQGRVYEQYF
V gene: TRBV5-1
J gene: TRBJ2-7
D gene: TRBD1

CDR3 protein: CASRGQSNSPLHF
V gene: TRBV27
J gene: TRBJ1-6
D gene: .

CDR3 protein: CASSPIAGGWETQYF
V gene: TRBV7-2
J gene: TRBJ2-5
D gene: TRBD2

CDR3 protein: CAIRGDLASSYEQYF
V gene: TRBV10-3
J gene: TRBJ2-7
D gene: .

CDR3 protein: CASKQGLGTGELFF
V gene: TRBV9
J gene: TRBJ2-2
D gene: .

CDR3 protein: CATHGGYEQYF
V gene: TRBV11-3
J gene: TRBJ2-7
D gene: .

CDR3 protein: CASSQGQAAFF
V gene: TRBV3-1/TRBV3-2
J gene: TRBJ2-1
D gene: .

CDR3 protein: CASSLEWDKDTEAFF
V gene: TRBV5-1
J gene: TRBJ1-1
D gene: .

CDR3 protein: CASSEWTGGYEQYF
V gene: TRBV10-1
J gene: TRBJ2-7
D gene: TRBD1

CDR3 protein: CASSWDTGSYEQYF
V gene: TRBV5-1
J gene: TRBJ2-7
D gene: .

CDR3 protein: CASSMDSYNSPLHF
V gene: TRBV19
J gene: TRBJ1-6
D gene: .

CDR3 protein: CASSLDAGGEQYF
V gene: TRBV5-1
J gene: TRBJ2-7
D gene: .

CDR3 protein: CASSSRGTGANVLTF
V gene: TRBV19
J gene: TRBJ2-6
D gene: .

CDR3 protein: CASSLQGGKYEQYF
V gene: TRBV7-9
J gene: TRBJ2-7
D gene: .

CDR3 protein: CASTLRRGYGYTF
V gene: TRBV11-3
J gene: TRBJ1-2
D gene: .

CDR3 protein: CASSLGQGLDGELFF
V gene: TRBV4-3
J gene: TRBJ2-2
D gene: .

CDR3 protein: CASSLATGGKYEQYF
V gene: TRBV5-1
J gene: TRBJ2-7
D gene: TRBD1

CDR3 protein: CASSVVLGDRNTDTQYF
V gene: TRBV6-2/TRBV6-3
J gene: TRBJ2-3
D gene: TRBD1

CDR3 protein: CASSLSGGYEQYF
V gene: TRBV19
J gene: TRBJ2-7
D gene: TRBD2

CDR3 protein: CASRGTGGRYEQYF
V gene: TRBV2
J gene: TRBJ2-7
D gene: TRBD1

CDR3 protein: CASSLGTGSNQPQHF
V gene: TRBV5-4
J gene: TRBJ1-5
D gene: TRBD1

CDR3 protein: CATSRDPGGNQPQHF
V gene: TRBV15
J gene: TRBJ1-5
D gene: .

CDR3 protein: CASSLSGGASSYNEQFF
V gene: TRBV9
J gene: TRBJ2-1
D gene: TRBD1

CDR3 protein: CASSGRDYETQYF
V gene: TRBV27
J gene: TRBJ2-5
D gene: TRBD2

CDR3 protein: CASSSQGAAYEQYF
V gene: TRBV7-2
J gene: TRBJ2-7
D gene: TRBD1

CDR3 protein: CASSVGGPSSGNTIYF
V gene: TRBV9
J gene: TRBJ1-3
D gene: .

CDR3 protein: CASSLATGVAEQFF
V gene: TRBV5-4
J gene: TRBJ2-1
D gene: .